This T cell receptor beta chain originates from a study of blood T cells in healthy people across ages. Peripheral blood from each donor was collected in a volume of approximately 10 milliliters. Using a J-beta primer mix together with a sample-barcoded 5' primer, a second PCR was run for about 7 to 12 cycles. TCRdb re-analysed the 5' RACE reads in MiXCR, keeping a single row per CDR3 protein. The sample has roughly 900,000 distinct CDR3 sequences, more than 25% seen once. General observations from the study: Those diversity estimates obtained from one million T cells were thought to be underestimates.

Comment on this clonotype: Its specificity is unknown.

The specimen sequenced was blood. The source of this sequence is a woman of 80 years or more in good health.

CDR3 amino acids: CASSLGRTGMLEAFF. DNA of the CDR3: TGTGCCAGCAGCTTAGGTCGGACAGGGATGCTTGAAGCTTTCTTT. This chain connects TRBV7-2 to TRBJ1-1, with 8 bases lining up with TRBD1. This CDR3 contains 15 residues. Losses at the gene ends were 1 base for V and 7 bases for J; bases not matched to a gene: 8. Looked up from germline, CDR1 is SGHTA and CDR2 is FQGNSA.